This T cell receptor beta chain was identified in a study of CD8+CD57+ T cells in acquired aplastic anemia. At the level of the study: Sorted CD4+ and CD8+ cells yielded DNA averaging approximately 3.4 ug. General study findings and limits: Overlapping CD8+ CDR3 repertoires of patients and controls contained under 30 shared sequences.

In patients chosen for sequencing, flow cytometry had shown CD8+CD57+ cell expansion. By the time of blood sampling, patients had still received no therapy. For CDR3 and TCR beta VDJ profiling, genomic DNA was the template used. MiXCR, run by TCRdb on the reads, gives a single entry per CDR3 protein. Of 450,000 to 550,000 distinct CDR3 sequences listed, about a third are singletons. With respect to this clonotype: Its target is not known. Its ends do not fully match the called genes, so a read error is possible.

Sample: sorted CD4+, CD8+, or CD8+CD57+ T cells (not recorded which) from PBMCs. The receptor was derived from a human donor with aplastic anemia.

CDR3 in amino acids: CASSKESGQPNSPPHF. In DNA form, the CDR3 reads TGTGCCAGCAGCAAAGAATCGGGACAGCCTAATTCACCCCCCCACTTT. The chain couples TRBV7-3 to TRBJ1-6; 7 nucleotides line up with TRBD1. The length of the CDR3 is 16 residues. Germline V gene lookup returns CDR1 SGHTA and CDR2 FQGTGA.